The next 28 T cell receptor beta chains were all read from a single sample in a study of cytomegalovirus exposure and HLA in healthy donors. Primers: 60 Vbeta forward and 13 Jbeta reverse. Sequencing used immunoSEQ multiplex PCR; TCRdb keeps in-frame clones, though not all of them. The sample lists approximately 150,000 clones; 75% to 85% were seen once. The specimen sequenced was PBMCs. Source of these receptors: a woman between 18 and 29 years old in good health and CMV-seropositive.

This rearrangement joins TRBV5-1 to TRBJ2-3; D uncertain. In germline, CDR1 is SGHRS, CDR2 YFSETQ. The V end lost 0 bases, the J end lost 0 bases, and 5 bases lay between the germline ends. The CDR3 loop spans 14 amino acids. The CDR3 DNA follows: TGCGCCAGCAGCTTGGGTCTGAGCACAGATACGCAGTATTTT. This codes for CASSLGLSTDTQYF.

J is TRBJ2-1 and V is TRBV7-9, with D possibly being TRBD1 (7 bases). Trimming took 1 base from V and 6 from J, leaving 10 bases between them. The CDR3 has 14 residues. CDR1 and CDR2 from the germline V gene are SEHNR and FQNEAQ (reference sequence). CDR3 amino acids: CASSLGGDSNEQFF. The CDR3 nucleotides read TGTGCCAGCAGCTTAGGGGGGGACAGCAATGAGCAGTTCTTC.

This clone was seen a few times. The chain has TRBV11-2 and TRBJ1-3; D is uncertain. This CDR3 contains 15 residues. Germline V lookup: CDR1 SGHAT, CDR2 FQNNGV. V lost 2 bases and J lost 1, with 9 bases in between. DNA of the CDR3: TGTGCCAGCAGCTTAAACTCGGGGTCTGGAAACACCATATATTTT. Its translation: CASSLNSGSGNTIYF.

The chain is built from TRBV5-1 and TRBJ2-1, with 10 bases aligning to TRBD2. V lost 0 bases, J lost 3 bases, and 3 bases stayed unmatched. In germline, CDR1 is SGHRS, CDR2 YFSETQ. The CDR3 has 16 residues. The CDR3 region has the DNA TGCGCCAGCAGCTTGGAGCGGGGGGGCTTCTACAATGAGCAGTTCTTC. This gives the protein CASSLERGGFYNEQFF.

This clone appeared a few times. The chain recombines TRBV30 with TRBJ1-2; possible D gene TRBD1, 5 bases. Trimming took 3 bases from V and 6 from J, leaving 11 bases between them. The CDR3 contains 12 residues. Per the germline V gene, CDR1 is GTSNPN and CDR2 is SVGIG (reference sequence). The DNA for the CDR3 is TGTGCCTGGAGCCAGGGTATTGATGGCTACACCTTC. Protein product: CAWSQGIDGYTF.

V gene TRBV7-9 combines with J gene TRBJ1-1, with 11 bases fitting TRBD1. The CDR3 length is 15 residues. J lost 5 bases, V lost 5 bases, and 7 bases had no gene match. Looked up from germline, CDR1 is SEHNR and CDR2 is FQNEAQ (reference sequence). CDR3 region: CASSLDRGPRTEAFF. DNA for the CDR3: TGTGCCAGCAGCCTGGACAGGGGGCCCCGAACTGAAGCTTTCTTT.

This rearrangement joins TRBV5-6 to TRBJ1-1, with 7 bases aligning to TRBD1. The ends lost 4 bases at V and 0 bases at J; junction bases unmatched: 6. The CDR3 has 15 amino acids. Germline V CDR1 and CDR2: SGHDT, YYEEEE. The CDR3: CASSDTDRVNTEAFF. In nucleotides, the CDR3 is TGTGCCAGCAGCGACACCGACAGGGTGAACACTGAAGCTTTCTTT.

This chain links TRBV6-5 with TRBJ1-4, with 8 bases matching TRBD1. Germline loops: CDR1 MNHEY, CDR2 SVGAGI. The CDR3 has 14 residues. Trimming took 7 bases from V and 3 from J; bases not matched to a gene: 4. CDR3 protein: CASTLTGANEKLFF. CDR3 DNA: TGTGCCAGCACGCTGACAGGGGCTAATGAAAAACTGTTTTTT.

The CDR3 coding sequence is TGTGCCAGCAGCCCCGGGACAGGGGATCGCTACGAGCAGTACTTC. This encodes CASSPGTGDRYEQYF. The chain couples TRBV5-6 to TRBJ2-7, with 10 nucleotides matching TRBD1. J was trimmed by 3 bases and V by 4 bases; bases with no gene match: 7. CDR3 length equals 15 residues. Germline CDR1 is SGHDT and CDR2 is YYEEEE. The complete variable domain, with remaining parts taken from reference TRBV5-6 and TRBJ2-7, reads DAGVTQSPTHLIKTRGQQVTLRCSPKSGHDTVSWYQQALGQGPQFIFQYYEEEERQRGNFPDRFSGHQFPNYSSELNVNALLLGDSALYLCASSPGTGDRYEQYFGPGTRLTVT.

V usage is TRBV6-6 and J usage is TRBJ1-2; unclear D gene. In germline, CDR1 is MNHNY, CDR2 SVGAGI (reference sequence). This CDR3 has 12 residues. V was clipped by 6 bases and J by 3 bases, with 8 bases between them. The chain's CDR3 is CASSREDYGYTF. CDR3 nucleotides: TGTGCCAGCAGCCGGGAGGACTATGGCTACACCTTC.

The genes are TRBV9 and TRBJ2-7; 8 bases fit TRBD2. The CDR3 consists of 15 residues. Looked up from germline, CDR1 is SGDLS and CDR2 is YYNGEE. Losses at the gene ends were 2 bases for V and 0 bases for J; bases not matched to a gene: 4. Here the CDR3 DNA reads TGTGCCAGCAGCGTTTCGGGGGGGCCCTCCTACGAGCAGTACTTC. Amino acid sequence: CASSVSGGPSYEQYF.

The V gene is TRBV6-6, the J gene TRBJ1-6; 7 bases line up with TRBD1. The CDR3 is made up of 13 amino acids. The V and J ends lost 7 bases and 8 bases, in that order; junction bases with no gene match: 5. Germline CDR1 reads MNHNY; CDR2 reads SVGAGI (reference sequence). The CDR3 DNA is TGTGCCAGCATGGGACAGAACGATTCACCCCTCCACTTT. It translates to CASMGQNDSPLHF.

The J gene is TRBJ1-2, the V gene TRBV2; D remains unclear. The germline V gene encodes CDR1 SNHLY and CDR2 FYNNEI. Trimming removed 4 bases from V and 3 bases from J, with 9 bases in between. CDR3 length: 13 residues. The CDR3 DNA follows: TGTGCCAGCAGTGGTAGAGCGGACTATGGCTACACCTTC. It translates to CASSGRADYGYTF.

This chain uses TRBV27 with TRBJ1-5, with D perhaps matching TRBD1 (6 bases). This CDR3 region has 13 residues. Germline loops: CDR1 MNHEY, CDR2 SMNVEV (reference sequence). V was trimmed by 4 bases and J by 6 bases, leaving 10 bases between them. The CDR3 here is CASSSQGFQPQHF. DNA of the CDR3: TGTGCCAGCAGTTCACAGGGTTTTCAGCCCCAGCATTTT.

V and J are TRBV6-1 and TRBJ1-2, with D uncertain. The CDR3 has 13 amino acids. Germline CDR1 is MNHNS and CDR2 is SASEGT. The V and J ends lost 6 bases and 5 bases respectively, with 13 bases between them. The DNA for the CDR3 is TGTGCCAGCAGGGACGGACTAAGATATGGCTACACCTTC. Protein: CASRDGLRYGYTF.

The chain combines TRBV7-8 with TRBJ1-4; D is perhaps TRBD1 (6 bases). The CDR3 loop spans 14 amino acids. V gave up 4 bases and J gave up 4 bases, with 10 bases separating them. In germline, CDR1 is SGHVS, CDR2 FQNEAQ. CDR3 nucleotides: TGTGCCAGCAGCTACAGGGTGGATAATGAAAAACTGTTTTTT. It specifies CASSYRVDNEKLFF.

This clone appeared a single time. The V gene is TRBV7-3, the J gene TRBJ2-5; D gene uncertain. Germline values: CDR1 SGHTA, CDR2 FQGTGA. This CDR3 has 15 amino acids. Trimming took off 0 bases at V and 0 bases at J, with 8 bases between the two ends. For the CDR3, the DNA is TGTGCCAGCAGCTTAACGGCCTCTTACCAAGAGACCCAGTACTTC. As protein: CASSLTASYQETQYF.

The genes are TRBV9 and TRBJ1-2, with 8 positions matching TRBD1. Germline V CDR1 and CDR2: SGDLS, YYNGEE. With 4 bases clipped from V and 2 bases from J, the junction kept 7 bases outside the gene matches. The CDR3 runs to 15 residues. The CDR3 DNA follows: TGTGCCAGCAGCCCTACCTGGACAGGGAACTATGGCTACACCTTC. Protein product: CASSPTWTGNYGYTF.

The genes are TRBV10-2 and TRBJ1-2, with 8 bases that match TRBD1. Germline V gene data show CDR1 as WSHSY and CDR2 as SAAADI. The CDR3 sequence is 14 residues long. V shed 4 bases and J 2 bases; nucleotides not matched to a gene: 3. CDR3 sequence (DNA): TGCGCCAGCAGTGGACAGGGGAAGAACTATGGCTACACCTTC. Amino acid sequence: CASSGQGKNYGYTF.

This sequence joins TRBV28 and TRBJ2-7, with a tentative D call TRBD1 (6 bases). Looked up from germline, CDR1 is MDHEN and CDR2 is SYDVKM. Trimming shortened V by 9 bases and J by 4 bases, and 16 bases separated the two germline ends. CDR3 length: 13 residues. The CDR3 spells CASLSGHSYEQYF. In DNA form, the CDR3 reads TGTGCCAGTCTCTCGGGACACTCTTACGAGCAGTACTTC.

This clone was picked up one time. DNA of the CDR3: TGCGCCAGCAGCCAAGTTGTCGGGGGGGCTTTCAATGAGCAGTTCTTC. This translates into CASSQVVGGAFNEQFF. This chain links TRBV4-1 with TRBJ2-1; 8 nucleotides agree with TRBD2. Unmatched junction bases numbered 8, after V lost 1 base and J lost 6 bases. Germline V gene sequence: CDR1 MGHRA, CDR2 YSYEKL. This CDR3 spans 16 amino acids.

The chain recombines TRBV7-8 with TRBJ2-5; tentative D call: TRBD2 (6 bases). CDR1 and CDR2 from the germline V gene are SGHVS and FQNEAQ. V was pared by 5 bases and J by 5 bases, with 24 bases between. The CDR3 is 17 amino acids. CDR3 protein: CASSADTTGGPEETQYF. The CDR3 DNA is TGTGCCAGCAGCGCCGATACTACAGGAGGGCCCGAGGAGACCCAGTACTTC.

The CDR3 DNA reads as TGTGCCAGCAGTGCGGTCGGGGGTACCTACAATGAGCAGTTCTTC. Translating it yields CASSAVGGTYNEQFF. This chain joins TRBV6-4 and TRBJ2-1, with a possible D match to TRBD2 (6 bases). Germline CDR1 reads MRHNA; CDR2 reads SNTAGT. This CDR3 is built from 15 residues. The V and J ends lost 4 bases and 2 bases respectively, with 12 bases between them.

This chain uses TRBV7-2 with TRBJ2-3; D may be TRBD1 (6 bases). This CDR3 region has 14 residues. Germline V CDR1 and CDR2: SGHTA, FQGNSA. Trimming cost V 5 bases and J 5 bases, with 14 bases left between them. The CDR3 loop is CASSPGAGLDTQYF. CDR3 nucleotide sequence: TGTGCCAGCAGCCCAGGGGCCGGGTTAGATACGCAGTATTTT.

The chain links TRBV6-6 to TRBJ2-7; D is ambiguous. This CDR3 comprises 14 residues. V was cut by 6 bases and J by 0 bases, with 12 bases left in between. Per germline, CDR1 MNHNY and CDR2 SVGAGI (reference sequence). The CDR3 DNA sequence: TGTGCCAGCAGCCCGAATTTGAGCTCCTACGAGCAGTACTTC. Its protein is CASSPNLSSYEQYF.

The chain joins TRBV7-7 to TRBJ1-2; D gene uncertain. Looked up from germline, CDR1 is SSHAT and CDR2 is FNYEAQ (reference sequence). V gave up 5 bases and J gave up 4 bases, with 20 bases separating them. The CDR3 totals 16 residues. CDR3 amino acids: CASSPLVPERLYGYTF. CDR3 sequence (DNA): TGTGCCAGCAGCCCCCTGGTCCCCGAGCGACTCTATGGCTACACCTTC. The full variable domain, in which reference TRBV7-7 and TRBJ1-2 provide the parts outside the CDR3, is GAGVSQSPRYKVTKRGQDVTLRCDPISSHATLYWYQQALGQGPEFLTYFNYEAQPDKSGLPSDRFSAERPEGSISTLTIQRTEQRDSAMYRCASSPLVPERLYGYTFGSGTRLTVV.

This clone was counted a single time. CDR3 protein: CASSANTGIKTNYGYTF. The CDR3 DNA is TGTGCCAGCAGCGCTAACACGGGGATTAAAACTAACTATGGCTACACCTTC. V is TRBV5-5 and J is TRBJ1-2, with unresolved D. The V gene's germline CDR1 is SGHKS and CDR2 YYEKEE (reference sequence). Deletions cut 4 bases from V and 0 bases from J, with 19 bases between. This CDR3 has 17 amino acids.

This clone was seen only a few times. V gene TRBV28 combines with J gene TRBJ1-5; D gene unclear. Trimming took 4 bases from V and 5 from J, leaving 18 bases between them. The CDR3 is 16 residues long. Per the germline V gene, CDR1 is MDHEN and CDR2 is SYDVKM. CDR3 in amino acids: CASSSPRADLYQPQHF. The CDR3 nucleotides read TGTGCCAGCAGTTCGCCCCGAGCGGATCTTTATCAGCCCCAGCATTTT.